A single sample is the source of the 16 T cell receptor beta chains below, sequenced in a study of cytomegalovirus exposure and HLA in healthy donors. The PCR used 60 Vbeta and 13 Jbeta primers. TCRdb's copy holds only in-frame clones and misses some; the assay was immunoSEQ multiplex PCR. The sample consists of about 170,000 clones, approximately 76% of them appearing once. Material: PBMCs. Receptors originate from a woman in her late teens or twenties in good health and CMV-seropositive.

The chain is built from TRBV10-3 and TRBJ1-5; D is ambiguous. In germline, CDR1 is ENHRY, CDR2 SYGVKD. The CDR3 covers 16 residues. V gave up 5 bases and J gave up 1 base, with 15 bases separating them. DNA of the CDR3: TGTGCCATCAGTCCAAACCAAGGAGGGAGCAATCAGCCCCAGCATTTT. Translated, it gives CAISPNQGGSNQPQHF.

DNA of the CDR3: TGTGCCAGCAGCACCGGGACAGGTGAAAAACTGTTTTTT. Translating it yields CASSTGTGEKLFF. The chain carries TRBV6-1 and TRBJ1-4, with 8 bases fitting TRBD1. The ends lost 6 bases at V and 7 bases at J; junction bases unmatched: 4. The CDR3 length is 13 residues. Germline V gives CDR1 MNHNS, CDR2 SASEGT.

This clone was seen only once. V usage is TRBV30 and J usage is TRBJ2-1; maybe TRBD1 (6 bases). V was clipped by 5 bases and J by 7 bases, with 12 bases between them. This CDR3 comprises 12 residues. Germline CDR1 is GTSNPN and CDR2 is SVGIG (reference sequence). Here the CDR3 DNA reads TGTGCCTGGGCACAGGGATGGAATGAGCAGTTCTTC. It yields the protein CAWAQGWNEQFF. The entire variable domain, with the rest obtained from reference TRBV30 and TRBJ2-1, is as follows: SQTIHQWPATLVQPVGSPLSLECTVEGTSNPNLYWYRQAAGRGLQLLFYSVGIGQISSEVPQNLSASRPQDRQFILSSKKLLLSDSGFYLCAWAQGWNEQFFGPGTRLTVL.

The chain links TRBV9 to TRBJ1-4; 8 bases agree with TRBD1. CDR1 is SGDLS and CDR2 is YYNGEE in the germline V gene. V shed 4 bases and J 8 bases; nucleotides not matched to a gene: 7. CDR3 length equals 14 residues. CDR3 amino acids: CASSPGTGKEKLFF. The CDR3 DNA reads TGTGCCAGCAGCCCCGGGACAGGAAAGGAAAAACTGTTTTTT.

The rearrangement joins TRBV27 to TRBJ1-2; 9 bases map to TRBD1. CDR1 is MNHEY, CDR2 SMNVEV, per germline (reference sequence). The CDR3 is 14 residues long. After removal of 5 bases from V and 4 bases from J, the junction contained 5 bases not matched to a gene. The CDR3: CASSAGTGRYGYTF. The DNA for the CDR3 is TGTGCCAGCAGTGCCGGGACAGGGCGCTATGGCTACACCTTC.

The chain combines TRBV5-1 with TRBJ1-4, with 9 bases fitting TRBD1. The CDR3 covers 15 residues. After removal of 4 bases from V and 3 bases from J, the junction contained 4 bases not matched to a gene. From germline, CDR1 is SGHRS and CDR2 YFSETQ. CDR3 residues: CASSEGTGPNEKLFF. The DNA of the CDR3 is TGCGCCAGCAGCGAAGGGACAGGGCCTAATGAAAAACTGTTTTTT.

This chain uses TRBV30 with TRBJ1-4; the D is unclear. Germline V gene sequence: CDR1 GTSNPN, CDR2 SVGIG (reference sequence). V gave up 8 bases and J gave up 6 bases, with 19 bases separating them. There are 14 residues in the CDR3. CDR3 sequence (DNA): TGTGCCACGAGAGGCGTAGAAGGCGATGAAAAACTGTTTTTT. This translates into CATRGVEGDEKLFF. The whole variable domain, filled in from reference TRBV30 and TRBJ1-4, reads SQTIHQWPATLVQPVGSPLSLECTVEGTSNPNLYWYRQAAGRGLQLLFYSVGIGQISSEVPQNLSASRPQDRQFILSSKKLLLSDSGFYLCATRGVEGDEKLFFGSGTQLSVL.

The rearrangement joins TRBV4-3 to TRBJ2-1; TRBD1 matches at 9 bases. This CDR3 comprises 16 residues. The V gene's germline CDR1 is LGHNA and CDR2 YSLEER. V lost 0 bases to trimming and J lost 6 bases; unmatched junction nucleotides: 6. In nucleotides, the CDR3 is TGCGCCAGCAGCCAAGAACAGGGGGCGCGTAGCAATGAGCAGTTCTTC. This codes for CASSQEQGARSNEQFF.

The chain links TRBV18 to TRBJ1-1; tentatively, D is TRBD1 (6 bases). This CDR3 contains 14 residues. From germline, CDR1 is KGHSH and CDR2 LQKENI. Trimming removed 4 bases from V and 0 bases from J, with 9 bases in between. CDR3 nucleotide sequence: TGTGCCAGCTCACGGACAGAAATGAACACTGAAGCTTTCTTT. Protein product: CASSRTEMNTEAFF.

CDR3 sequence: CSARADFEQYF. CDR3 bases: TGCAGTGCTCGAGCTGACTTCGAGCAGTACTTC. This chain links TRBV20-1 with TRBJ2-7; D gene ambiguous. V lost 5 bases, J lost 6 bases, and 11 bases lay in between. CDR3 length equals 11 residues. Germline V gene sequence: CDR1 DFQATT, CDR2 SNEGSKA (reference sequence).

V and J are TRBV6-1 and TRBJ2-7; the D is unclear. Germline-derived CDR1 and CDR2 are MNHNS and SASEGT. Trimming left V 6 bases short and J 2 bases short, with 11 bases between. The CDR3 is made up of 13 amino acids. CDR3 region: CASSLPGAYEQYF. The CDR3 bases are TGTGCCAGCAGCTTACCCGGAGCCTACGAGCAGTACTTC.

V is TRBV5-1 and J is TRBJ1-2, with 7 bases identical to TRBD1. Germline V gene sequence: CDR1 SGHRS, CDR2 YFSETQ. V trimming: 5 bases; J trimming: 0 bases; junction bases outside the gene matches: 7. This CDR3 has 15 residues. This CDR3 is CASRTGTEANYGYTF. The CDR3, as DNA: TGCGCCAGCAGAACCGGGACAGAAGCTAACTATGGCTACACCTTC.

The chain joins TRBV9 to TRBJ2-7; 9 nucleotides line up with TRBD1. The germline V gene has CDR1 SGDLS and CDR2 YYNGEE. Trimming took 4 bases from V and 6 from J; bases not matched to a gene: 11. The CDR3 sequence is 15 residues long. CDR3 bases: TGTGCCAGCAGCATAGGACAGGGGAAAATTGCCGAGCAGTACTTC. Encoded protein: CASSIGQGKIAEQYF. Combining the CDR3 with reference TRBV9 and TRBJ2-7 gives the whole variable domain DSGVTQTPKHLITATGQRVTLRCSPRSGDLSVYWYQQSLDQGLQFLIQYYNGEERAKGNILERFSAQQFPDLHSELNLSSLELGDSALYFCASSIGQGKIAEQYFGPGTRLTVT.

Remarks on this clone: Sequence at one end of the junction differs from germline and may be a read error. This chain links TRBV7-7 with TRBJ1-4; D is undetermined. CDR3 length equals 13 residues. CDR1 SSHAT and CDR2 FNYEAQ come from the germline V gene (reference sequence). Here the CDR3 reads CASSSGLVSRLFF. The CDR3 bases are TGTGCTAGCAGCTCCGGGTTGGTATCGAGACTGTTTTTT. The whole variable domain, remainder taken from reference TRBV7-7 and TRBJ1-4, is GAGVSQSPRYKVTKRGQDVTLRCDPISSHATLYWYQQALGQGPEFLTYFNYEAQPDKSGLPSDRFSAERPEGSISTLTIQRTEQRDSAMYRCASSSGLVSRLFFGSGTQLSVL.

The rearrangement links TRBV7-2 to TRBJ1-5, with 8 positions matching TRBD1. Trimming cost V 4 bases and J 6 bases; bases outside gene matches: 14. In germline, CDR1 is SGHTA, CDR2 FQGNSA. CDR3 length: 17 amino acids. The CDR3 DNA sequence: TGTGCCAGCAGCTACCAGGGGGCGAACGGCTTTAGTCAGCCCCAGCATTTT. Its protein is CASSYQGANGFSQPQHF.

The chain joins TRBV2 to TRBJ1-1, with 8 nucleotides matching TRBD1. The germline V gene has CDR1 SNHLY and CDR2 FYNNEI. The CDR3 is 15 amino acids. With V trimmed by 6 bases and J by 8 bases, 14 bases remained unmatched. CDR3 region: CASRDRAGGAWEAFF. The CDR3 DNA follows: TGTGCCAGCAGGGACCGGGCAGGGGGCGCTTGGGAAGCTTTCTTT.